The next 5 T cell receptor beta chains were all read from a single sample in a study of glioma-infiltrating T cells after dendritic cell vaccination listed by TCRdb under 2016. Libraries were built with the immunoSEQ multiplex PCR assay. Held by TCRdb, this immuneACCESS table contains in-frame sequences only and omits some clones. Under half of the omission traces to an unresolved V gene where checked; the cause of the rest is unknown. The sample includes tens of thousands of clones, with approximately 81% observed a single time. The ten top clones hold over 2.5% of the sample. The input for sequencing was blood, taken before dendritic cell vaccination. The receptor set was obtained from a human donor with glioblastoma.

This clone showed up just a few times. V gene TRBV27 combines with J gene TRBJ1-1; D possibly corresponds to TRBD1 (6 bases). V dropped 3 bases and J dropped 11 bases, with 16 bases sitting between them. The CDR3 sequence is 13 residues long. CDR1 MNHEY and CDR2 SMNVEV come from the germline V gene (reference sequence). The CDR3 loop is CASSFSAGAFAFF. CDR3 DNA: TGTGCCAGCAGTTTTTCGGCAGGGGCCTTTGCTTTCTTT.

This clone was detected once. The rearrangement links TRBV5-1 to TRBJ2-3; maybe TRBD2 (7 bases). CDR1 is SGHRS and CDR2 is YFSETQ in the germline V gene. The CDR3 has 16 amino acids. V was pared by 4 bases and J by 3 bases, with 18 bases between. The CDR3 DNA follows: TGCGCCAGCAGCCCCGACGGGGGCGGGAGAACAGATACGCAGTATTTT. Protein sequence: CASSPDGGGRTDTQYF.

The chain links TRBV6-5 to TRBJ1-2, with 8 bases matching TRBD1. This CDR3 region has 13 residues. J gave up 5 bases and V 10 bases, and 9 bases lay outside the gene matches. From germline, CDR1 is MNHEY and CDR2 SVGAGI. CDR3 loop: CATYRGEKYGYTF. CDR3 DNA sequence: TGTGCCACCTACAGGGGGGAGAAGTATGGCTACACCTTC.

The rearrangement uses TRBV6-5 and TRBJ1-2; weak D call: TRBD1 (6 bases). Trimming removed 7 bases from V and 7 bases from J, with 19 bases in between. CDR1 is MNHEY, CDR2 SVGAGI, per germline. The CDR3 has 14 residues. CDR3 sequence: CASKPTGRGGGYTF. For the CDR3, the DNA is TGTGCCAGCAAACCAACAGGGAGGGGTGGTGGCTACACCTTC.

This clone has just a few counts. The V gene is TRBV7-2, the J gene TRBJ2-7, with a tentative D call TRBD2 (6 bases). Trimming took off 3 bases at V and 5 bases at J, with 8 bases between the two ends. The CDR3 totals 12 residues. From germline, CDR1 is SGHTA and CDR2 FQGNSA. Written as DNA, the CDR3 is TGTGCCAGCAGCTTGGAGGGGCACGAGCAGTACTTC. Translating it yields CASSLEGHEQYF.